Listed below are T cell receptor beta chains from one sample, sequenced in a study of radiotherapy plus CTLA-4 blockade in lung cancer. TCRdb keeps only in-frame clones here, not all; method: immunoSEQ multiplex PCR. Here the sample spans 50,000 to 75,000 clones, approximately 80% being singletons. The source was peripheral blood, collected from a patient treated with radiotherapy plus ipilimumab. The receptors were sampled from a human donor with non-small cell lung cancer who had a complete response to radiotherapy plus ipilimumab. Each CDR3 is given with its conserved first and last residue. The D gene is left open where the match is weak. A row's size may be missing; if present it is once, few, many or a size class.

TRBJ2-3	TRBV28	.	.	TGTGCCAGCAGTTTAGGGGGTAGCACAGATACGCAGTATTTT	CASSLGGSTDTQYF
TRBJ1-2	TRBV7-9	once	.	TGTGCCAGCAGCCCCCCTGGTACAGGGAAGGGCTATGGCTACACCTTC	CASSPPGTGKGYGYTF
TRBJ1-1	TRBV18	.	TRBD1	TGTGCCAGCTCACCACAGGGCAGGGGGCGGTCTCGGTCTGAAGCTTTCTTT	CASSPQGRGRSRSEAFF
TRBJ1-2	TRBV5-1	.	.	TGCGCCAGCAGCTTGACGGGGGACTATGGCTACACCTTC	CASSLTGDYGYTF
TRBJ1-5	TRBV19	once	.	TGTGCCAGTACCCTGGGGAGGTCCAATCAGCCCCAGCATTTT	CASTLGRSNQPQHF
TRBJ1-1	TRBV10-3	few	.	TGTGCCATCAGGGGGAACACTGAAGCTTTCTTT	CAIRGNTEAFF
TRBJ2-5	TRBV2	.	TRBD1	TGTGCCAGCAGTAGGGACAGAGAAGAGACCCAGTACTTC	CASSRDREETQYF
TRBJ2-3	TRBV6-4	.	.	TGTGCCAGCAGTGGAGAGGGGGGAGATACGCAGTATTTT	CASSGEGGDTQYF
TRBJ1-5	TRBV19	.	TRBD1	TGTGCCAGTAGTATAAGGGGACAGGGAGGGATAGGGCCCCAGCATTTT	CASSIRGQGGIGPQHF
TRBJ1-2	TRBV1	.	.	TGCACCAGCAGCCAGGCCCTTCACCTCAGACTTAACTATGGCTACACCTTC	CTSSQALHLRLNYGYTF
TRBJ2-1	TRBV2	.	TRBD2	TGTGCCAGCAGTGAAGCGTCTAGCGGGATCGTATATGAGCAGTTCTTC	CASSEASSGIVYEQFF
TRBJ2-1	TRBV6-1	.	.	TGTGCCAGCAGTCGAAGGACTAAACTGAGTAATGAGCAGTTCTTC	CASSRRTKLSNEQFF
TRBJ1-1	TRBV29-1	.	.	TGCAGCGCGGGACGGACGAACACTGAAGCTTTCTTT	CSAGRTNTEAFF
TRBJ1-6	TRBV6-6	.	.	TGTGCCATCACGGCCGGCCTCTATAATTCACCCCTCCACTTT	CAITAGLYNSPLHF
TRBJ2-3	TRBV29-1	.	.	TGCAGCGTTGAGGGGGGCACAGATACGCAGTATTTT	CSVEGGTDTQYF
TRBJ2-7	TRBV12-5	few	.	TGTGCTAGTGGAGACGGACAGAGACGGAGCTACGAGCAGTACTTC	CASGDGQRRSYEQYF
TRBJ2-3	TRBV9	.	.	TGTGCCAGCAGCCCCACGAGAGATACGCAGTATTTT	CASSPTRDTQYF
TRBJ2-1	TRBV27	few	TRBD2	TGTGCCAGCACCCCTTTGGGGGAGGGCCGACATGAGCAGTTCTTC	CASTPLGEGRHEQFF
TRBJ1-5	TRBV9	.	TRBD1	TGTGCCAGCAGCGTAGGAGGGACAGGCAATCAGCCCCAGCATTTT	CASSVGGTGNQPQHF
TRBJ2-5	TRBV2	.	TRBD2	TGTGCCAGCAGTGAAAGTCCGGGAACTAGCGGGTTGTCCCAGTACTTC	CASSESPGTSGLSQYF
TRBJ1-4	TRBV27	.	.	TGTGCCAGCAGTTTTGGACTGAGAACTAATGAAAAACTGTTTTTT	CASSFGLRTNEKLFF
TRBJ2-1	TRBV30	.	TRBD1	TGTGCCTGGAGTGTAGGGACAGGGGGCATAGATCAGTTCTTC	CAWSVGTGGIDQFF
TRBJ1-5	TRBV12-5	.	.	TGTGCTAGTGGTTTTAGCAATCAGCCCCAGCATTTT	CASGFSNQPQHF
TRBJ2-1	TRBV6-5	once	.	TGTGCCAGCAGTTACGGGACCCCCAGAGTCAATGAGCAGTTCTTC	CASSYGTPRVNEQFF
TRBJ2-7	TRBV19	few	.	TGTGCCAGTAGTAATGGCCGCTACGAGCAGTACTTC	CASSNGRYEQYF
TRBJ2-7	TRBV30	.	TRBD1	TGTGCCTGGAGTGTACGACAGGGGGCTCGGTACGAGCAGTACTTC	CAWSVRQGARYEQYF
TRBJ1-2	TRBV7-2	.	TRBD1	TGTGCCAGCAGCTCCCGACAGGGCGGCTATGGCTACACCTTC	CASSSRQGGYGYTF
TRBJ1-1	TRBV27	.	.	TGTGCCAGCAGTTTTGACGTTTGGGGCGAAGCTTTCTTT	CASSFDVWGEAFF